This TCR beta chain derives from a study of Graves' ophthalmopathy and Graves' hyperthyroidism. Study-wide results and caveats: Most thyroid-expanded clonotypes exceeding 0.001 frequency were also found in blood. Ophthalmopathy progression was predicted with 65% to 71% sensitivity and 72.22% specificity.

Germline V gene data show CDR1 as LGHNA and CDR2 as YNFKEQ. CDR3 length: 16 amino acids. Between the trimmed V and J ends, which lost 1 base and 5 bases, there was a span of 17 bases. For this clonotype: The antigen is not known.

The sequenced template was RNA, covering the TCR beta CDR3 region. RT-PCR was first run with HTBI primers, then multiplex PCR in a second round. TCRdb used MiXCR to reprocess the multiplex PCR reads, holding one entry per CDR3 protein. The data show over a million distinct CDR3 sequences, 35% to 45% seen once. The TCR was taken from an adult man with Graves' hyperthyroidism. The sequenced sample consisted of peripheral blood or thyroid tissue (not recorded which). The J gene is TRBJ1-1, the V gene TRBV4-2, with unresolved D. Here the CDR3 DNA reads TGTGCCAGCAGCCAAGTGACTAACAGAGAGGGAACTGAAGCTTTCTTT. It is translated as CASSQVTNREGTEAFF.